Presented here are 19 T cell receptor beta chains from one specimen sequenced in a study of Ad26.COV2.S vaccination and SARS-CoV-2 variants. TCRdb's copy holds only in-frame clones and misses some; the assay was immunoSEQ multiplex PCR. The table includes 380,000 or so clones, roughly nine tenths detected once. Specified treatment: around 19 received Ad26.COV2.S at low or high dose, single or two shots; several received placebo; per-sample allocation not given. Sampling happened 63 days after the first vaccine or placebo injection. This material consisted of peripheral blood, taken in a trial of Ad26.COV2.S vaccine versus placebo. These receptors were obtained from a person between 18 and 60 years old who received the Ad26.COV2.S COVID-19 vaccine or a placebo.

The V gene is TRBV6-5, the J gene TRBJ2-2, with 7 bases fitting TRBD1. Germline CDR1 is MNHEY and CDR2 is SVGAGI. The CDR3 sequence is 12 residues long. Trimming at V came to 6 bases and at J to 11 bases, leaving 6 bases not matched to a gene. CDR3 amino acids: CASRADRVELFF. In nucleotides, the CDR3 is TGTGCCAGCAGGGCCGACAGGGTAGAGCTGTTTTTT.

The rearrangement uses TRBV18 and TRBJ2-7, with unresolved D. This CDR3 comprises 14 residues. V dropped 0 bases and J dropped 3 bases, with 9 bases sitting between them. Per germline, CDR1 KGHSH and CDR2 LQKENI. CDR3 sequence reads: CASSPPARIYEQYF. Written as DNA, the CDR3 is TGTGCCAGCTCACCACCGGCTAGAATCTACGAGCAGTACTTC.

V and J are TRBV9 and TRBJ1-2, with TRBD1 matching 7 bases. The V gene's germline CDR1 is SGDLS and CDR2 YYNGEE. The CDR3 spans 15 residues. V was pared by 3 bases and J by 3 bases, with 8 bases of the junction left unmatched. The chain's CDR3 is CASSARDRADYGYTF. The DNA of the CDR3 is TGTGCCAGCAGCGCACGGGACAGAGCAGACTATGGCTACACCTTC. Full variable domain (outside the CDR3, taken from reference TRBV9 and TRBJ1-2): DSGVTQTPKHLITATGQRVTLRCSPRSGDLSVYWYQQSLDQGLQFLIQYYNGEERAKGNILERFSAQQFPDLHSELNLSSLELGDSALYFCASSARDRADYGYTFGSGTRLTVV.

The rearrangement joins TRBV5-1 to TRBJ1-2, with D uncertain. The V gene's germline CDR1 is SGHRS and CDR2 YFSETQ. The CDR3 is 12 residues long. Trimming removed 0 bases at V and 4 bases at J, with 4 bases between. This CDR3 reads CASSLGGYGYTF. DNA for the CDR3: TGCGCCAGCAGCTTGGGAGGCTATGGCTACACCTTC.

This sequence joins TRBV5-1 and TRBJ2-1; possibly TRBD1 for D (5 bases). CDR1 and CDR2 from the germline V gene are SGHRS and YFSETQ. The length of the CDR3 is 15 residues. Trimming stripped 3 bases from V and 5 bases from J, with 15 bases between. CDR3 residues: CASSWTTVPNNEQFF. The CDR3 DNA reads TGCGCCAGCAGCTGGACAACCGTACCGAACAATGAGCAGTTCTTC.

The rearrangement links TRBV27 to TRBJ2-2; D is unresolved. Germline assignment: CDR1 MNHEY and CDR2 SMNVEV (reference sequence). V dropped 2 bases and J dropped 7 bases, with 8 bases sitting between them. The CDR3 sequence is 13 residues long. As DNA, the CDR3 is TGTGCCAGCAGTTTAATCCCGGACGGGGAGCTGTTTTTT. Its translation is CASSLIPDGELFF.

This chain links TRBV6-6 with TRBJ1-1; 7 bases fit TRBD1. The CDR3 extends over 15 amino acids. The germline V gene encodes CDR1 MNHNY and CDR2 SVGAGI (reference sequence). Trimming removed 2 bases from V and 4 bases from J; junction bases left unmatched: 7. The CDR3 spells CASSYGDRVGTEAFF. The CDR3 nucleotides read TGTGCCAGCAGTTACGGTGACAGGGTGGGCACTGAAGCTTTCTTT.

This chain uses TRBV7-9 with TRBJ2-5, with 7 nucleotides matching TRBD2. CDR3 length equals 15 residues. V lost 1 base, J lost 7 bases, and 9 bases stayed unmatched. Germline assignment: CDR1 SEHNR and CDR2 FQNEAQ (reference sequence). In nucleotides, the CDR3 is TGTGCCAGCAGCTTAGGGGCGGGGGTTACGGGGACCCAGTACTTC. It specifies CASSLGAGVTGTQYF.

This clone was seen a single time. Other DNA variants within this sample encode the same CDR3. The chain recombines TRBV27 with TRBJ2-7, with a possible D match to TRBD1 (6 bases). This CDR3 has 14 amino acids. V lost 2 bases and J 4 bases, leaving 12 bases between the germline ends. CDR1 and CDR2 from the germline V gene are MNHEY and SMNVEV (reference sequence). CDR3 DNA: TGTGCCAGCAGTTTAGGAGGACAGTCGTACGAGCAGTACTTC. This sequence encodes CASSLGGQSYEQYF.

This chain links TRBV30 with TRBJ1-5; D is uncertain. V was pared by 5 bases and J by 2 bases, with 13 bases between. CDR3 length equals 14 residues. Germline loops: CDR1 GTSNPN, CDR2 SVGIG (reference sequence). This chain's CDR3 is CAWSELSGNQPQHF. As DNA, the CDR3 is TGTGCCTGGTCCGAACTTAGCGGCAATCAGCCCCAGCATTTT. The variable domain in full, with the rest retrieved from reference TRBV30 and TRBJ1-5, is SQTIHQWPATLVQPVGSPLSLECTVEGTSNPNLYWYRQAAGRGLQLLFYSVGIGQISSEVPQNLSASRPQDRQFILSSKKLLLSDSGFYLCAWSELSGNQPQHFGDGTRLSIL.

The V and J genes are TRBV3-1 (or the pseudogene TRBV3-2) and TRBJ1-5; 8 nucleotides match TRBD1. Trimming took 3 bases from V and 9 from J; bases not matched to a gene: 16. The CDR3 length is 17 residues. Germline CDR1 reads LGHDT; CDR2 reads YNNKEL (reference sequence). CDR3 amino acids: CASSQGQIDDRGGPQHF. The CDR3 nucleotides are TGTGCCAGCAGCCAGGGACAGATTGATGACAGGGGCGGGCCCCAGCATTTT.

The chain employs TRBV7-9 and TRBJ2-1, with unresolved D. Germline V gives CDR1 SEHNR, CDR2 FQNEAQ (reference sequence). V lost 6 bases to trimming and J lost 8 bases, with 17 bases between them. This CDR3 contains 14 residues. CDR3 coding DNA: TGTGCCAGCAGTAACGGGCTCGCAACTGATGAGCAGTTCTTC. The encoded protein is CASSNGLATDEQFF.

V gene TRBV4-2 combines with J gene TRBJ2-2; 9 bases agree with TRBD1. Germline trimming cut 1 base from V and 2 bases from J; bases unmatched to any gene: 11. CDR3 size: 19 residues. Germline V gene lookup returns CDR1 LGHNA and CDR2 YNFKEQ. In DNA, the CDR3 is TGTGCCAGCAGCCAAGGCCTCTCCCGGGACAGGGTTAACACCGGGGAGCTGTTTTTT. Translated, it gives CASSQGLSRDRVNTGELFF.

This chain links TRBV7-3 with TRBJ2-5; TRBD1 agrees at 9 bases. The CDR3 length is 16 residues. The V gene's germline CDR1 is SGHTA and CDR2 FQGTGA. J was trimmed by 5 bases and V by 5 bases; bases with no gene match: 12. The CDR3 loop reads CASSPLGQGLGETQYF. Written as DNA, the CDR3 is TGTGCCAGCAGCCCCCTAGGACAGGGGCTAGGGGAGACCCAGTACTTC.

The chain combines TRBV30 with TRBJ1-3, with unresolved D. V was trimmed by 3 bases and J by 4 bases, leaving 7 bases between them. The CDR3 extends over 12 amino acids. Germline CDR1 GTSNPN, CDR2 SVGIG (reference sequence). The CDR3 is CAWRARGNTIYF. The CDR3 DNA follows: TGTGCCTGGAGGGCCAGAGGAAACACCATATATTTT. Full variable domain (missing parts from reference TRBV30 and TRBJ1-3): SQTIHQWPATLVQPVGSPLSLECTVEGTSNPNLYWYRQAAGRGLQLLFYSVGIGQISSEVPQNLSASRPQDRQFILSSKKLLLSDSGFYLCAWRARGNTIYFGEGSWLTVV.

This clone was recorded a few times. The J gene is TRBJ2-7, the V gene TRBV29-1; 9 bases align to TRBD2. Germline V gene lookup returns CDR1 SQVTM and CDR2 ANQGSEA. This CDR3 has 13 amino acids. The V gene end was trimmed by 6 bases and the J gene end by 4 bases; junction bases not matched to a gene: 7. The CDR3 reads CSVRLADFYEQYF. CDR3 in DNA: TGCAGCGTCCGACTAGCGGACTTTTACGAGCAGTACTTC.

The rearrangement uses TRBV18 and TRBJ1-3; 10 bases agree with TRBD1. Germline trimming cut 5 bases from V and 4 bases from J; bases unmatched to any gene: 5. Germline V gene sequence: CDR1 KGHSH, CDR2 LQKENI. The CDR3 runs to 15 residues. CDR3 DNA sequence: TGTGCCAGCTCAGCCGGGACAGGGGACGGAAACACCATATATTTT. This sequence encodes CASSAGTGDGNTIYF. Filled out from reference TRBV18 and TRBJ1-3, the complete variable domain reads NAGVMQNPRHLVRRRGQEARLRCSPMKGHSHVYWYRQLPEEGLKFMVYLQKENIIDESGMPKERFSAEFPKEGPSILRIQQVVRGDSAAYFCASSAGTGDGNTIYFGEGSWLTVV.

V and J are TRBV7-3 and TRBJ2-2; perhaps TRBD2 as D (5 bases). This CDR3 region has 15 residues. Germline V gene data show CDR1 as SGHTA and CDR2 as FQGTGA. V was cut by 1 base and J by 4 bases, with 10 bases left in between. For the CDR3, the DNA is TGTGCCAGCAGCTTAAACGTGGCGGGCACCGGGGAGCTGTTTTTT. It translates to CASSLNVAGTGELFF.

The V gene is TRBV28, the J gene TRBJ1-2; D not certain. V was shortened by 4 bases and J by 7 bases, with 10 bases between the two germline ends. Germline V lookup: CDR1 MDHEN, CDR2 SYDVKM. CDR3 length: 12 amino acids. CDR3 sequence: CASSSKAAGYTF. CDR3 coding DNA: TGTGCCAGCAGTTCAAAGGCTGCTGGCTACACCTTC.